The following is a T cell receptor beta chain sequence with its context. Its target is unknown. Measured with immunoSEQ multiplex PCR; TCRdb has only the in-frame clones, and not every one. In the table there are roughly 150,000 clones, 92% of which are singletons. This sample was included in a study of CD4+ T cells in melanoma. Study observations and caveats: CD8+ T cell, macrophage and B cell function reportedly correlated with neoantigen-specific CD4+ T cells.

The length of the CDR3 is 12 residues. Germline V gene lookup returns CDR1 SGHRS and CDR2 YFSETQ. Deletions cut 0 bases from V and 4 bases from J, with 3 bases between. The chain is built from TRBV5-1 and TRBJ2-3; D unclear. The clonotype was recovered from a human donor with melanoma. The chain's CDR3 is CASSLVADTQYF. In nucleotides, the CDR3 is TGCGCCAGCAGCTTGGTGGCAGATACGCAGTATTTT.